A selection of T cell receptor beta chains follows, all from one sample in a study of control samples from healthy donors and cancer patients. Repertoires were generated with immunoSEQ multiplex PCR, while TCRdb's copy carries only in-frame clones and drops some. The data hold some 120,000 clones, with just over 90% observed a single time. Sequencing was carried out using PBMCs. These receptors were obtained from a man in his fifties with head and neck cancer. CDR3s include the opening cysteine and the closing phenylalanine or tryptophan. D genes are given only for firm matches. The size entry is marked missing in some rows and otherwise reads once, few, many or a size class.

D: .
J: TRBJ2-2
size: once
V: TRBV5-1
DNA: TGCGCCAGCAGCTTGGGACAGGCCATCGGGGAGCTGTTTTTT
CDR3: CASSLGQAIGELFF

D: .
J: TRBJ2-2
size: .
V: TRBV5-4
DNA: TGTGCCAGCAGCTATGGGGGGCTGGGAGTAGGCGGGGAGCTGTTTTTT
CDR3: CASSYGGLGVGGELFF

D: .
J: TRBJ1-2
size: .
V: TRBV27
DNA: TGTGCCAGCAGTTTATATCCAGCTAACTATGGCTACACCTTC
CDR3: CASSLYPANYGYTF

D: TRBD1
J: TRBJ1-1
size: .
V: TRBV7-2
DNA: TGTGCCAGCACCGGACAGGGGAGAGGAACTGAAGCTTTCTTT
CDR3: CASTGQGRGTEAFF

D: .
J: TRBJ2-5
size: .
V: TRBV7-6
DNA: TGTGCCAGCAGCTTAGGACGATCGGCCATTCAAGAGACCCAGTACTTC
CDR3: CASSLGRSAIQETQYF

D: .
J: TRBJ1-6
size: .
V: TRBV14
DNA: TGTGCCAGCAGCCAGACCAGGGGAGCAAGTTCACCCCTCCACTTT
CDR3: CASSQTRGASSPLHF

D: .
J: TRBJ2-7
size: .
V: TRBV18
DNA: TGTGCCAGCTCACCTGGACAGTCCTACGAGCAGTACTTC
CDR3: CASSPGQSYEQYF

D: .
J: TRBJ2-7
size: .
V: TRBV5-4
DNA: TGTGCCAGCAGCTTGGCGGGGTACTCCTACGAGCAGTACTTC
CDR3: CASSLAGYSYEQYF

D: .
J: TRBJ2-6
size: .
V: TRBV2
DNA: TGTGCCAGCAGCCCACTAGGGTCCCTGACGGGGGCCAACGTCCTGACTTTC
CDR3: CASSPLGSLTGANVLTF

D: TRBD1
J: TRBJ2-3
size: .
V: TRBV19
DNA: TGTGCCAGTACCCCTAGGACAGGGCCCTTCGTGAATACGCAGTATTTT
CDR3: CASTPRTGPFVNTQYF

D: .
J: TRBJ1-2
size: .
V: TRBV18
DNA: TGTGCCAGCTCACCACCGGGTCTACCAAGCTACACCTTC
CDR3: CASSPPGLPSYTF

D: .
J: TRBJ2-1
size: .
V: TRBV7-9
DNA: TGTGCCAGCAGGCTCATCGAAGGGCTGAATGAGCAGTTCTTC
CDR3: CASRLIEGLNEQFF

D: .
J: TRBJ1-2
size: .
V: TRBV5-1
DNA: TGCGCCAGCAGCTTGGAGAACTCCTTTTTAGGGGAGGGCTACACCTTC
CDR3: CASSLENSFLGEGYTF

D: .
J: TRBJ2-7
size: .
V: TRBV19
DNA: TGTGCCAGTAGTACTGCTGGGATTTACGAGCAGTACTTC
CDR3: CASSTAGIYEQYF

D: .
J: TRBJ1-3
size: .
V: TRBV6-2/TRBV6-3
DNA: TGTGCCAGCAGTTACGAGATTGTTCCTGGAAACACCATATATTTT
CDR3: CASSYEIVPGNTIYF

D: .
J: TRBJ1-6
size: .
V: TRBV2
DNA: TGTGCCAGCAGTGAACAGTCACCCCTCCACTTT
CDR3: CASSEQSPLHF

D: .
J: TRBJ2-6
size: .
V: TRBV6-2/TRBV6-3
DNA: TGTGCCAGCAGTCCCCTGAGGGGACGTATCTCTGGGGCCAACGTCCTGACTTTC
CDR3: CASSPLRGRISGANVLTF

D: .
J: TRBJ2-3
size: .
V: TRBV7-2
DNA: TGTGCCAGCAGCCCTGAGGGGCGAGATACGCAGTATTTT
CDR3: CASSPEGRDTQYF

D: .
J: TRBJ2-1
size: .
V: TRBV7-8
DNA: TGTGCCAGCAGCCCGCTCTCGAATGAGCAGTTCTTC
CDR3: CASSPLSNEQFF

D: .
J: TRBJ1-6
size: .
V: TRBV7-3
DNA: TGTGCCAGCAGCTTTTCTGGGGGCCCTACTGGGTCACCCCTCCACTTT
CDR3: CASSFSGGPTGSPLHF

D: TRBD1
J: TRBJ1-1
size: .
V: TRBV19
DNA: TGTGCCAGTAGTATCGGTCGACAGGGGGTGAAAGCTTTCTTT
CDR3: CASSIGRQGVKAFF

D: TRBD1
J: TRBJ2-5
size: .
V: TRBV9
DNA: TGTGCCAGCAGCGTAGATTATGGACAGGGGGCAGAAGAGACCCAGTACTTC
CDR3: CASSVDYGQGAEETQYF

D: .
J: TRBJ2-3
size: .
V: TRBV29-1
DNA: TGCAGCGCCAGGAGGGGCGGGGGCCTACCCACAGATACGCAGTATTTT
CDR3: CSARRGGGLPTDTQYF

D: .
J: TRBJ2-7
size: .
V: TRBV5-1
DNA: TGCGCCAGCAGCTTACCAGGCAACTACGAGCAGTACTTC
CDR3: CASSLPGNYEQYF

D: TRBD1
J: TRBJ1-1
size: .
V: TRBV5-4
DNA: TGTGCCAGCAGTCGGGGACAGGATACGCCTAACACTGAAGCTTTCTTT
CDR3: CASSRGQDTPNTEAFF

D: TRBD1
J: TRBJ2-7
size: once
V: TRBV9
DNA: TGTGCCAGCAGCCCACGGACAGGGGGGGAGTACGAGCAGTACTTC
CDR3: CASSPRTGGEYEQYF

D: .
J: TRBJ1-2
size: .
V: TRBV15
DNA: TGTGCCACCAGCAGAGATCTGGGAGGAGGCTACACCTTC
CDR3: CATSRDLGGGYTF

D: TRBD1
J: TRBJ1-1
size: once
V: TRBV19
DNA: TGTGCCAGTAGTATAGGACAGGGGCGGTTGAACACTGAAGCTTTCTTT
CDR3: CASSIGQGRLNTEAFF

D: .
J: TRBJ2-5
size: .
V: TRBV11-1
DNA: TGTGCCAGCAGCTTCTACATCCGGGACAACCAAGAGACCCAGTACTTC
CDR3: CASSFYIRDNQETQYF

D: .
J: TRBJ2-3
size: .
V: TRBV2
DNA: TGTGCCAGCGCCGGACCGTTCACAGATACGCAGTATTTT
CDR3: CASAGPFTDTQYF

D: TRBD1
J: TRBJ1-6
size: .
V: TRBV19
DNA: TGTGCCTTCAGGACAGGGGGGAATTCACCCCTCCACTTT
CDR3: CAFRTGGNSPLHF

D: .
J: TRBJ2-2
size: once
V: TRBV24-1
DNA: TGTGCCACCAGTGACACCGGGACGCCAACCGGGGAGCTGTTTTTT
CDR3: CATSDTGTPTGELFF

D: .
J: TRBJ2-7
size: .
V: TRBV12-2
DNA: TGTGCAAGTCGTGCGGGGGACGAGCAGTACTTC
CDR3: CASRAGDEQYF

D: .
J: TRBJ2-2
size: .
V: TRBV7-9
DNA: TGTGCCAGCAGCTTACAGGGGCACGGGGAGCTGTTTTTT
CDR3: CASSLQGHGELFF

D: .
J: TRBJ2-2
size: .
V: TRBV18
DNA: TGTGCCAGCTCAAAAAGGGAAAGCACCGGGGAGCTGTTTTTT
CDR3: CASSKRESTGELFF

D: .
J: TRBJ2-1
size: .
V: TRBV28
DNA: TGTGCCAGCAGTTCCCGGACCAGCGGGCAGTTCTTC
CDR3: CASSSRTSGQFF

D: TRBD1
J: TRBJ2-1
size: .
V: TRBV4-2
DNA: TGTGCCAGCAGCCAAGTTACAGGGGGCGGGAATGAGCAGTTCTTC
CDR3: CASSQVTGGGNEQFF

D: TRBD1
J: TRBJ1-2
size: .
V: TRBV29-1
DNA: TGCAGCGTTCCACCTGCCGGGACAGGGGGTAGAGGCTACACCTTC
CDR3: CSVPPAGTGGRGYTF

D: .
J: TRBJ2-3
size: .
V: TRBV7-9
DNA: TGTGCCGGCGAGGGGAGCACAGATACGCAGTATTTT
CDR3: CAGEGSTDTQYF

D: .
J: TRBJ2-7
size: .
V: TRBV25-1
DNA: TGTGCCAGCAGTGAATTTGGTAGGGGGGTCGACGAGCAGTACTTC
CDR3: CASSEFGRGVDEQYF

D: .
J: TRBJ1-6
size: .
V: TRBV4-2
DNA: TGTGCCAGCAGCCAGGGGGATAATTCACCCCTCCACTTT
CDR3: CASSQGDNSPLHF

D: .
J: TRBJ2-5
size: .
V: TRBV6-2/TRBV6-3
DNA: TGTGCCAGCAGTTATGACCCCAGCTATCCCCAGTACTTC
CDR3: CASSYDPSYPQYF

D: TRBD2
J: TRBJ2-3
size: .
V: TRBV4-2
DNA: TGTGCCGGGGGGGAGACTACCACAGATACGCAGTATTTT
CDR3: CAGGETTTDTQYF

D: TRBD2
J: TRBJ2-2
size: .
V: TRBV30
DNA: TGTGCCTGGAGCGGGGGGGCCGGCGGGGAGCTGTTTTTT
CDR3: CAWSGGAGGELFF